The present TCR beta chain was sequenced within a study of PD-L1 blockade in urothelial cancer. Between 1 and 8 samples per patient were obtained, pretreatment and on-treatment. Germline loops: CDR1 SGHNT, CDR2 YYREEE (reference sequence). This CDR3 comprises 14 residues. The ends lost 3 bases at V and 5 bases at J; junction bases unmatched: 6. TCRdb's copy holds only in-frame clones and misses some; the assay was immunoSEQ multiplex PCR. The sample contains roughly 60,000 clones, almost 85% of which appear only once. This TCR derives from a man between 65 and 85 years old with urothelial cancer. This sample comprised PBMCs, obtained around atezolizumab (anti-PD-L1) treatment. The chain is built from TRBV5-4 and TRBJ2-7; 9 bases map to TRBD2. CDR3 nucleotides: TGTGCCAGCAGCTGGGTTAGCGGGAGTCACGAGCAGTACTTC. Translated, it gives CASSWVSGSHEQYF.